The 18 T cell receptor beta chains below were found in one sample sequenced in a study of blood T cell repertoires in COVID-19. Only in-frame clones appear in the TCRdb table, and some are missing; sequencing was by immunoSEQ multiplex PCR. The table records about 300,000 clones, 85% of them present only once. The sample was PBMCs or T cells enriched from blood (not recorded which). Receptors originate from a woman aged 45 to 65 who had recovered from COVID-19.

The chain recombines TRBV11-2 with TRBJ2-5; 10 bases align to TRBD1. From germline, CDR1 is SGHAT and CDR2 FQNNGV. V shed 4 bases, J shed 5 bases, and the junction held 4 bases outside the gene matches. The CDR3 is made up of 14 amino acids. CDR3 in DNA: TGTGCCAGCAGCTCGCGGACAGGGGGGGAGACCCAGTACTTC. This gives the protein CASSSRTGGETQYF.

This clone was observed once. CDR3 region: CASRPRDTLPADTF. As DNA, the CDR3 is TGTGCCAGTAGACCAAGGGACACCCTCCCAGCGGACACCTTC. The V and J genes are TRBV19 and TRBJ1-2; weak D call: TRBD1 (6 bases). The CDR3 has 14 amino acids. Germline V gene sequence: CDR1 LNHDA, CDR2 SQIVND (reference sequence). Trimming took 6 bases from V and 12 from J, leaving 23 bases between them. Complete variable domain (other parts from reference TRBV19 and TRBJ1-2): DGGITQSPKYLFRKEGQNVTLSCEQNLNHDAMYWYRQDPGQGLRLIYYSQIVNDFQKGDIAEGYSVSREKKESFPLTVTSAQKNPTAFYLCASRPRDTLPADTFGSGTRLTVV.

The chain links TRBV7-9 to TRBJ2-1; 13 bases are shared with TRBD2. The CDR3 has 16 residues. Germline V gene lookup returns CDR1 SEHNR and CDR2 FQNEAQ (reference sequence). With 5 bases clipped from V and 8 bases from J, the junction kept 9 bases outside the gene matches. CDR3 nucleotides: TGTGCCAGCAGCATTAGTGGACTAGCGGGAGAGTATGAGCAGTTCTTC. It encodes CASSISGLAGEYEQFF.

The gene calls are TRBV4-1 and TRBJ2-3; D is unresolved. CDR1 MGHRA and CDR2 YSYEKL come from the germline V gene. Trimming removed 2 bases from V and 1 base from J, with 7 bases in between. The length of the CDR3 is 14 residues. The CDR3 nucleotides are TGCGCCAGCAGCCAATGGGCCCGCACAGATACGCAGTATTTT. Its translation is CASSQWARTDTQYF.

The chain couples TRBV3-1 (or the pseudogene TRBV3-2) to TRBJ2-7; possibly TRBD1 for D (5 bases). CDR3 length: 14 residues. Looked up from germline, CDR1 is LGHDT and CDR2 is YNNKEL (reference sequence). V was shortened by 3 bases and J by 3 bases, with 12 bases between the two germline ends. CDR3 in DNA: TGTGCCAGCAGCCAGGCAGACAGCCGCTACGAGCAGTACTTC. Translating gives CASSQADSRYEQYF.

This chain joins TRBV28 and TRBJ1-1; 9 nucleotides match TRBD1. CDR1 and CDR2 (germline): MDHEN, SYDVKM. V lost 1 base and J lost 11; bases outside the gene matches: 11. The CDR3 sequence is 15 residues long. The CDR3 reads CASSLSGQGRGYAFF. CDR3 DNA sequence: TGTGCCAGCAGTTTATCGGGACAGGGCCGCGGTTATGCTTTCTTT.

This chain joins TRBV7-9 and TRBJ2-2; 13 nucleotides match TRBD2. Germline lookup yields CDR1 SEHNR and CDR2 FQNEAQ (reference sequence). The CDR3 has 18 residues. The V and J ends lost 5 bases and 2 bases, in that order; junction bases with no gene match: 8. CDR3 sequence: CASSHRLAGGLNTGELFF. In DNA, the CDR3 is TGTGCCAGCAGCCACCGACTAGCGGGGGGCCTTAACACCGGGGAGCTGTTTTTT.

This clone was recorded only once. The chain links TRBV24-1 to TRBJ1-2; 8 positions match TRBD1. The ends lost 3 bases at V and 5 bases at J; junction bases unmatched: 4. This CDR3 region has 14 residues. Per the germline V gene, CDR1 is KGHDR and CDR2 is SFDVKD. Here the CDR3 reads CATSDVDRAYGYTF. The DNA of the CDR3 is TGTGCCACCAGTGATGTGGACAGGGCGTATGGCTACACCTTC.

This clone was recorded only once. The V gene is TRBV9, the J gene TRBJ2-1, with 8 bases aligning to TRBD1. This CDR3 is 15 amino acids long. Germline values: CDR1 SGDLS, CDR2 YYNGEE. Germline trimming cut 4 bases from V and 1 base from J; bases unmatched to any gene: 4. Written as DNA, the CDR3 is TGTGCCAGCAGCACAGGACAGGGTTCCTACAATGAGCAGTTCTTC. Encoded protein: CASSTGQGSYNEQFF.

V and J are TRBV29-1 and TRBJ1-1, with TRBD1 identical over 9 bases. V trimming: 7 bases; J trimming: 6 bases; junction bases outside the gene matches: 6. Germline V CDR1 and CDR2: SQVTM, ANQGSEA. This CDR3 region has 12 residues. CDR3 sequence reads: CSASQGAAEAFF. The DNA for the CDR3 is TGCAGCGCCTCACAGGGGGCTGCTGAAGCTTTCTTT. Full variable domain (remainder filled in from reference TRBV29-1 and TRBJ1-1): SAVISQKPSRDICQRGTSLTIQCQVDSQVTMMFWYRQQPGQSLTLIATANQGSEATYESGFVIDKFPISRPNLTFSTLTVSNMSPEDSSIYLCSASQGAAEAFFGQGTRLTVV.

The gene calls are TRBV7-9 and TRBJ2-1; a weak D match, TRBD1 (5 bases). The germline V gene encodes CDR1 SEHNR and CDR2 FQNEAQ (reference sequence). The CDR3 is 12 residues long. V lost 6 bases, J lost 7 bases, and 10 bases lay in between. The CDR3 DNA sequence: TGTGCCAGCAGTACTCCAGGGAATGAGCAGTTCTTC. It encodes CASSTPGNEQFF.

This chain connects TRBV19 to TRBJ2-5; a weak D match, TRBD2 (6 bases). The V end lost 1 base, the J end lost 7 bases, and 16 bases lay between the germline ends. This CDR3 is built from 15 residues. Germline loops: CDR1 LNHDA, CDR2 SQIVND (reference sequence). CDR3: CASSIGAGPQWTQYF. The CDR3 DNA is TGTGCCAGTAGTATAGGCGCGGGACCCCAGTGGACCCAGTACTTC.

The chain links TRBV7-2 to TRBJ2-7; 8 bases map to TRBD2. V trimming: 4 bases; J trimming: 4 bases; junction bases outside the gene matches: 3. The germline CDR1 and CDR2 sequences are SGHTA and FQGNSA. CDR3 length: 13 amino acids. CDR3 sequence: CASSSSGSYEQYF. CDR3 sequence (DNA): TGTGCCAGCAGCTCAAGCGGGAGTTACGAGCAGTACTTC.

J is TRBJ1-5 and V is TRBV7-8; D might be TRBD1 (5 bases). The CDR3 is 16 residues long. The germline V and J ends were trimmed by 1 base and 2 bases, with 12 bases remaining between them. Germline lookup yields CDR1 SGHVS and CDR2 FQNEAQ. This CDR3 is CASSLGGDARNQPQHF. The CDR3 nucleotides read TGTGCCAGCAGCTTAGGGGGGGACGCACGCAATCAGCCCCAGCATTTT. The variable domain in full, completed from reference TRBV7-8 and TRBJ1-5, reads GAGVSQSPRYKVAKRGQDVALRCDPISGHVSLFWYQQALGQGPEFLTYFQNEAQLDKSGLPSDRFFAERPEGSVSTLKIQRTQQEDSAVYLCASSLGGDARNQPQHFGDGTRLSIL.

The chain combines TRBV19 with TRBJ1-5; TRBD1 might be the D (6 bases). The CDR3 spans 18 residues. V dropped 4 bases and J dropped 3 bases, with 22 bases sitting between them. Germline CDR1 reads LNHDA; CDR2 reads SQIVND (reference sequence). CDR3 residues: CASSKGWPGDGNNQPQHF. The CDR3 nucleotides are TGTGCCAGTAGTAAGGGTTGGCCAGGGGACGGGAACAATCAGCCCCAGCATTTT.

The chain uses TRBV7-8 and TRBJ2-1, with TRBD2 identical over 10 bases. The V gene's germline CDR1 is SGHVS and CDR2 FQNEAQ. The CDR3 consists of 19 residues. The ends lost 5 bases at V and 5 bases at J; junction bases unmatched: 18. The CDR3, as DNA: TGTGCCAGCAGCCATTTTGCGGTAGGGCGACTAGCGGGTAACAATGAGCAGTTCTTC. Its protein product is CASSHFAVGRLAGNNEQFF.

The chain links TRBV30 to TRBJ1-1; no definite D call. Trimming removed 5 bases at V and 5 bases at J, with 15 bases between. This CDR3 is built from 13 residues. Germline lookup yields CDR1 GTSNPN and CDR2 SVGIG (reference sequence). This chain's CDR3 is CAWLRGGVTEAFF. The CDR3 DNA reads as TGTGCCTGGCTCCGGGGAGGAGTGACTGAAGCTTTCTTT.

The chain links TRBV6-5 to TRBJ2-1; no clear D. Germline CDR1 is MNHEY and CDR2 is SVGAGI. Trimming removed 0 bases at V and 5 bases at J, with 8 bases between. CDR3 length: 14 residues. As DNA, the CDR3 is TGTGCCAGCAGTTACTCGAAGACAAACAATGAGCAGTTCTTC. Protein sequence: CASSYSKTNNEQFF.